The text below deals with one TCR beta chain. Profiling relied on immunoSEQ multiplex PCR, and the TCRdb table lists in-frame clones only, not all of them. The data show approximately 90,000 clones, 88% seen once. The record originates from a study of identifying expanded T cells in peripheral blood. Trimming at V came to 5 bases and at J to 6 bases, leaving 2 bases not matched to a gene. Germline V lookup: CDR1 LNHDA, CDR2 SQIVND (reference sequence). This CDR3 is 13 amino acids long. The chain links TRBV19 to TRBJ1-1; the match to TRBD1 covers 11 bases. This TCR derives from a person aged 18 to 75 in good health. Sequencing was carried out using blood. Here the CDR3 DNA reads TGTGCCAGTAGTCTGGACAGGGGGCCTGAAGCTTTCTTT. Translation: CASSLDRGPEAFF.